This T cell receptor beta chain was recorded in a study of blood T cell repertoires in COVID-19 (dated by TCRdb to 2018 to 2021). As for the study more broadly: The collaborator samples originated in the United States, Italy and Spain and spanned the acute and convalescent phases of COVID-19. The material from the prospective study consisted of cDNA or gDNA derived from T cells, B-cell-depleted T cells, or PBMCs. The dataset comprised deeply sampled blood TCRbeta repertoires from subjects exposed to, actively infected with, or recovered from COVID-19. The repertoires were made available in a free public database intended to serve as a resource for research on the immune response to SARS-CoV-2. Samples came from the ongoing ImmuneRACE study (first 160 participants) plus 1,254 subjects from 6 global collaborators. A de-identified subject ID, COVID-19 status, age in years and sex were almost always included in the sample metadata. Where available, HLA class I and class II types were taken from metadata supplied by the sample provider and were not determined by assay-based typing. What the study reported, not specific to this receptor: Clinical and demographic metadata were provided uncurated, with the amount varying by source and participant.

In the prospective study, participants were about 18 to 95 years old, resided in about two dozen geographic areas of the United States, and were enrolled through a virtual design. To assign participants to cohorts, the prospective study relied on clinical history that participants themselves reported in a screening survey and a study questionnaire. ImmuneRACE Cohort 3 recovered participants were defined by two consecutive negative NP/OP PCR tests, healthcare professional clearance, or symptom resolution. In the prospective study, whole blood, serum and a nasopharyngeal or oropharyngeal swab were collected from each participant by mobile phlebotomists. Over a roughly two-month period, participants in the prospective study had the option of providing additional blood draws and questionnaires. Blood samples from the prospective study were shipped frozen or at room temperature prior to DNA extraction.

TCRbeta CDR3 regions were amplified from genomic DNA by means of the immunoSEQ Assay, a bias-controlled multiplex PCR. The study's processing was this. The number of nucleated cells in each sample was estimated from the amplification of reference gene primers within the assay. Sequence reads were collapsed and filtered to measure the absolute abundance of every unique TCRbeta CDR3 rearrangement. For each sample, productive Simpson clonality was calculated as the square root of Simpson's diversity index across productive rearrangements. In its TCRdb copy, this immuneACCESS table keeps in-frame sequences only and misses some clones. Where compared with another copy, unresolved V genes explain less than half of these, and the others have no known cause. Clone size and the V and J calls come from that table; the DNA yielded D and trimming. Present in this sample are a few hundred thousand clones, approximately 81% of which were seen just once. Clones ranked in the top ten supply around 19% of the sample.

Reading from cysteine to phenylalanine, the CDR3 counts 17 amino acids. The CDR3 DNA has 51 bases and is translated from base 1. Looking up the germline V gene (reference sequence) yields CDR1 GTSNPN and CDR2 SVGIG. V is clipped by 1 base and J by 0 bases, and the sequence between their germline boundaries is 15 bases long. With respect to this clone: Its antigen remains unidentified. Per-base qualities were not stored, and no clone one base away is much larger.

The sample taken for sequencing was PBMCs or T cells enriched from blood (not recorded which). The receptor chain draws on TRBV30 and TRBJ1-4; TRBD1 is a weak D gene call, 6 bases matching. The clonotype comes from a man aged 40-49 years who had recovered from COVID-19. The CDR3 here reads CAWSAGQSAATNEKLFF. The DNA sequence is as follows: TGTGCCTGGAGTGCTGGACAGAGTGCTGCAACTAATGAAAAACTGTTTTTT.